This entry features one T cell receptor (delta chain) sequence. Its antigen remains undetermined. No clone much larger than this one lies a single base away; base qualities are absent. The same treatment, consisting of spiramycin and/or pyrimethamine plus sulfadiazine plus folinic acid, was given to mothers of infected and uninfected infants alike. Every infant, whether infected or uninfected, was delivered at term, after more than 37 weeks of gestation. Around 0.94 mL of blood was used to isolate PBMCs by Lymphoprep gradient centrifugation, after which the PBMCs were cryopreserved in liquid nitrogen and shipped to Belgium. Thawed PBMCs were labeled with Zombie NIR viability dye and stained with CD3, TCR gammadelta, Vgamma9 and Vdelta2 antibodies. A FACSAria III was used to sort CD3+ TCRgammadelta+ T cells, reaching a mean purity of about 98%. The RNeasy Micro Kit was used to isolate RNA from some 10,000 sorted gammadelta T cells per sample. The study infants had mothers who were enrolled with primary T. gondii infection during pregnancy. Infant peripheral blood was collected at an outpatient microbiology and virology center in Pavia, Italy.

Trimming takes 0 bases off V and 0 bases off J; junction bases not matched to a gene: 26. Including the terminal cysteine and phenylalanine, the CDR3 comprises 22 residues. Only CDR3 DNA remains: 66 bases, in frame from the first base. CDR1 and CDR2 (TVYSNPD, GDNSRS) derive from the germline V gene (reference sequence). This entry is derived from a study of Vγ9Vδ2 T cells in congenital toxoplasmosis (dated by TCRdb to the early 2020s). Background for the entire study: To diagnose congenital toxoplasmosis, IgG, IgM and IgA serology, Western blot and an in-house interferon-gamma release assay were used. Repertoire sequencing was done on samples from infants at 2 months after birth and at 1 year of age. TCR sequencing covered roughly 5 infected and 10 to 11 uninfected infants at 2 months, plus 3 infected and 4 uninfected infants at 1 year. The study compared gamma and delta chain CDR3 repertoires of sorted blood gammadelta T cells between congenitally T. gondii-infected and uninfected infants. The research as a whole found: Germline-encoded fetal-type TRDV2 CDR3 sequences seemed more prevalent in infected than uninfected approximately 2-month-old infants, suggesting an in utero expansion footprint. Repertoire differences between infected and uninfected infants were less clearly seen at 1 year of age than at 2 months. At 2 months, infected infants appeared to have fewer N additions in TRGV9 and TRDV2 CDR3s than uninfected infants, particularly in TRDV2-TRDJ1 sequences. High prevalence of a public TRGV9 clonotype was observed in both infected and uninfected infants. Two months was the earliest age with enough suitable sample material for TCR repertoire analysis, so newborn repertoires were not sequenced.

Using SuperScript II, cDNA was generated through template-switch reverse transcription, with TRGC- and TRDC-specific primers combined in a single tube. The TRGC primer was designed for binding to both the TRGC1 and TRGC2 constant genes. The KAPA Real-Time Library Amplification Kit was used for TRG and TRD amplification, and AMPure XP bead purification was performed between steps. Index PCR with the Nextera XT Index Kit was used to attach Illumina sequencing adapters. An Illumina MiSeq with the V2 300 kit was used to sequence the TRG and TRD amplicons, producing 150 bp paired-end reads. The original methods were these. Before further analysis, read quality was checked using FastQC version 0.11.8. Reads were aligned against the TRG or TRD reference genes from GenBank, and CDR3 sequences were constructed using MiXCR version 3.0.3. Default MiXCR settings were used with one exception: TRDD gene segments were assembled from 3 consecutive nucleotides instead of 5. N additions, CDR3 length, J segment length and clonotype sharing between samples were all calculated using VDJtools version 1.2.1. CDR3 sequences that were out of frame or contained stop codons were removed from the analysis. Infant repertoires were assessed for overlap with previously published fetal, cord blood and adult blood Vgamma9Vdelta2 repertoires. TCRdb recomputed clones from the public reads with CATT; identical DNA rows were then combined. None of the V and J calls come from the authors' own analysis; TCRdb made them. Counted in this sample were some 800 delta-chain clones; less than 15% of them appeared once. The ten largest clones capture 15% of the sample.

The clonotype originates from a child younger than 10 born to a mother with Toxoplasma gondii infection during pregnancy, either congenitally infected or uninfected (not recorded which). Material: gamma-delta T cells from blood. The chain is made from TRDV3 and TRDJ1; TRDD3 agrees with 9 junctional bases. The sequenced DNA: TGTGCCTTTAGGGGTCTTTTGTTTCCGTCGGGAATTCCTGGGGGATACACCGATAAACTCATCTTT. It encodes CAFRGLLFPSGIPGGYTDKLIF.